This TCR beta chain was captured in a study of human T cells and chemical hapten exposure. The wider study: Once 0.01% DPC had been applied to the upper back by patch test, readings were taken at 6 days.

The library attached unique molecular identifiers to individual cDNA molecules. TCRdb reprocessed the RACE reads via MiXCR and lists one record per CDR3 protein. The sample consists of 25,000 to 30,000 distinct CDR3 sequences, around 10% of them appearing once. Germline values: CDR1 LGHNA, CDR2 YNFKEQ. The ends were cut back, 0 bases at V and 0 bases at J, with 9 bases in the middle. The CDR3 totals 16 residues. Time point reported: patch test 2, 6 weeks after DPC sensitization. This sample's treatment: therapeutic diphenylcyclopropenone sensitization with weekly scalp DPC. In its sample, this clonotype was seen many times.

The rearrangement uses TRBV4-2 and TRBJ1-5; D is possibly TRBD1 (5 bases). The source of this sequence is a man aged 25 to 40 with alopecia areata. Some clones in this sample may be carry-over from other donors' samples. This specimen consisted of whole blood, obtained in connection with sensitization to the hapten diphenylcyclopropenone (DPC). CDR3: CASSQETGLSNQPQHF. In DNA form, the CDR3 reads TGTGCCAGCAGCCAAGAAACGGGGCTTAGCAATCAGCCCCAGCATTTT.